This T cell receptor (beta chain) emerged from a study of cytomegalovirus exposure and HLA in healthy donors. The PCR employed 60 Vbeta primers together with 13 Jbeta primers. Clones were read by immunoSEQ multiplex PCR, and TCRdb kept only the in-frame ones, dropping some. The top ten hold 3% to 5% of the sample, which has roughly 120,000 clones, roughly 79% seen once. Germline values: CDR1 LNHDA, CDR2 SQIVND (reference sequence). The V and J ends lost 6 bases and 11 bases respectively, with 23 bases between them. The CDR3 loop spans 14 amino acids. The sequenced material came from PBMCs. The gene calls are TRBV19 and TRBJ2-7, with TRBD1 as a possible D gene (6 bases). This TCR was recovered from a woman aged 25 to 45 in good health and CMV-seronegative. The CDR3 region is CASSLEAGDTNKYF. CDR3 bases: TGTGCCAGTAGCCTGGAGGCAGGGGATACTAATAAGTACTTC.